Listed below are T cell receptor beta chains from one sample, sequenced in a study of shared clonotypes between healthy human individuals. This table comes from immunoSEQ multiplex PCR, and its TCRdb copy is limited to in-frame clones, with some not included. The top ten hold roughly 1.5% of the sample, which has 850,000 to 1,200,000 clones, about 75% seen once. Source material: memory CD4+ T cells sorted from blood. Receptors were obtained from a man aged 18 to 35 in good health. The CDR3 runs from the conserved cysteine through the conserved F or W. The size field is filled for only some rows; it gives once, few, many or a size class.

TRBJ2-1 TRBV18 NA CASSPSTSGVANEQFF
TRBJ2-3 TRBV4-3 few CASSPNGGAKDTQYF
TRBJ2-1 TRBV27 NA CASSLRGGSGTSGGNEQFF
TRBJ1-3 TRBV6-6 NA CASSLGYTPGNTIYF
TRBJ2-7 TRBV2 once CASSEEAGGNYEQYF
TRBJ1-2 TRBV28 once CASTTPDRFNYGYTF
TRBJ2-1 TRBV11-2 NA CASSLETASYNEQFF
TRBJ2-7 TRBV5-1 NA CASSGRTDVIYEQYF
TRBJ2-3 TRBV9 NA CASSVSVVRDTQYF
TRBJ2-7 TRBV7-2 NA CASSRTGQGAYEQYF
TRBJ1-1 TRBV6-5 NA CASRLNTEAFF
TRBJ1-3 TRBV19 NA CALRALGVRNTIYF
TRBJ2-2 TRBV2 once CASSGTTGGGGELFF
TRBJ2-7 TRBV2 NA CASSVGRYYEQYF
TRBJ1-2 TRBV5-1 NA CASSPTQGTNYGYTF
TRBJ1-6 TRBV27 NA CASSLSVGRGSPLHF
TRBJ2-1 TRBV25-1 NA CASSGGLAFSYNEQFF
TRBJ2-7 TRBV5-1 NA CASSGNGAFYEQYF
TRBJ2-1 TRBV10-3 NA CAINGQAYNEQFF
TRBJ2-7 TRBV18 once CASSPRPGLAFQEQYF
TRBJ1-2 TRBV4-1 few CASSQEAEASYGYTF
TRBJ1-1 TRBV9 once CASSAGQGMAEAFF
TRBJ2-7 TRBV11-1 NA CASSLWAKGGNEQYF
TRBJ2-4 TRBV5-1 NA CASSKGTGGTYIQYF
TRBJ1-1 TRBV30 NA CAWSFSGGAYTEAFF
TRBJ1-1 TRBV30 few CAWSVGVSTEAFF
TRBJ2-2 TRBV5-1 NA CASSRDSPFTGELFF
TRBJ1-3 TRBV7-3 NA CASSLEGGSGNTIYF
TRBJ2-6 TRBV14 NA CASSPRQGGLSGANVLTF
TRBJ1-3 TRBV7-9 few CASSRRSGNTIYF
TRBJ2-3 TRBV5-1 few CASSLYLDTQYF
TRBJ1-3 TRBV6-1 once CASTVEGLAGNTIYF
TRBJ1-2 TRBV6-1 few CASSEPGFSYGYTF
TRBJ2-2 TRBV4-3 NA CASSRASGTNTGELFF
TRBJ2-3 TRBV4-1 NA CASSLAGGNLPDTQYF
TRBJ2-2 TRBV15 few CATSRRRDTGELFF
TRBJ1-2 TRBV5-6 NA CASSLRRDGYTF
TRBJ1-2 TRBV9 NA CASSFDFYGYTF
TRBJ1-6 TRBV6-5 NA CASSYSQGKDSPLHF
TRBJ2-2 TRBV6-5 NA CASISSGGDEELFF
TRBJ2-5 TRBV7-2 few CASKQMGGLGTQYF
TRBJ2-7 TRBV4-1 NA CASSQPGLDPYEQYF
TRBJ2-1 TRBV5-4 once CASINQGGLAYNEQFF
TRBJ2-3 TRBV6-5 few CASRPGETDTQYF
TRBJ1-2 TRBV2 NA CASIQRSNYGYTF
TRBJ1-5 TRBV10-3 NA CAIRATGAGNQPQHF
TRBJ2-6 TRBV5-1 NA CASSLEQRGSGANVLTF